Presented here are 18 T cell receptor beta chains from one specimen sequenced in a study of blood T cells in healthy people across ages. A sample-barcoded 5' primer and a J-beta primer mix were used in a second PCR of roughly 6 to 11 cycles. Using its own MiXCR run on the 5' RACE reads, TCRdb lists one record per CDR3 protein. The table has just over 1 million distinct CDR3 sequences, 35% to 50% seen once. Specimen: blood. Source of these receptors: a woman aged 55 to 70 in good health.

This clonotype was observed a few times. This sequence joins TRBV5-1 and TRBJ2-2; the D is unclear. V was pared by 0 bases and J by 1 base, with 4 bases between. Germline V CDR1 and CDR2: SGHRS, YFSETQ. The CDR3 extends over 14 amino acids. DNA for the CDR3: TGCGCCAGCAGCTTGGACGGGAACACCGGGGAGCTGTTTTTT. Translation gives CASSLDGNTGELFF.

The chain recombines TRBV5-1 with TRBJ2-7, with D possibly TRBD2 on 5 matching bases. Trimming cost V 10 bases and J 0 bases, with 14 bases left between them. This CDR3 contains 13 residues. CDR1 and CDR2 from the germline V gene are SGHRS and YFSETQ. CDR3 in amino acids: CASGLMGSYEQYF. The CDR3 coding sequence is TGCGCCTCCGGACTCATGGGCTCCTACGAGCAGTACTTC.

The rearrangement joins TRBV2 to TRBJ2-4, with unresolved D. The J call may be incorrect, as the DNA end agrees better with TRBJ2-5. The CDR3 contains 15 residues. Germline V CDR1 and CDR2: SNHLY, FYNNEI. For the CDR3, the DNA is TGTGCCAGCATGGGTGACAAACTTGGCGAGGAGACCCAGTACTTC. This encodes CASMGDKLGEETQYF.

As concerns this clonotype: Relative to the germline gene, one junction end is altered; a read error may explain this. The chain combines TRBV9 with TRBJ2-7; 14 bases line up with TRBD2. The germline V gene encodes CDR1 SGDLS and CDR2 YYNGEE. The CDR3 sequence is 21 residues long. Here the CDR3 reads CASSEQPSLGLAGGISYGQYF. The CDR3 region has the DNA TGTGCCAGCAGCGAACAGCCGAGTTTAGGACTAGCGGGAGGAATCTCCTACGGGCAGTACTTC.

The chain has TRBV9 and TRBJ2-1; 10 nucleotides align to TRBD2. The CDR3 runs to 16 residues. Per germline, CDR1 SGDLS and CDR2 YYNGEE. With 1 base clipped from V and 9 bases from J, the junction kept 10 bases outside the gene matches. The CDR3 sequence: CASSVSGLAGVSEQFF. CDR3 in DNA: TGTGCCAGCAGCGTAAGTGGGCTAGCGGGAGTCAGTGAGCAGTTCTTC.

The sample holds a few counts of this clonotype. This chain connects TRBV24-1 to TRBJ2-3, with TRBD2 matching 9 bases. The trim removed 4 bases at V and 0 bases at J, leaving 4 bases unmatched. From germline, CDR1 is KGHDR and CDR2 SFDVKD. CDR3 length equals 16 residues. In DNA form, the CDR3 reads TGTGCCACCAGTGAGCTAGCGGGAACCAGCACAGATACGCAGTATTTT. This gives the protein CATSELAGTSTDTQYF.

This chain joins TRBV6-1 and TRBJ2-5; 7 bases match TRBD2. J was trimmed by 2 bases and V by 6 bases; bases with no gene match: 15. The CDR3 length is 17 residues. The germline gives CDR1 MNHNS, CDR2 SASEGT. The DNA for the CDR3 is TGTGCCAGCAGGGAGTCCGTGGGAGCGGGGCTACAAGAGACCCAGTACTTC. Translation: CASRESVGAGLQETQYF.

V and J are TRBV3-1 and TRBJ1-2; D might be TRBD1 (6 bases). V dropped 2 bases and J dropped 8 bases, with 15 bases sitting between them. Germline V gene lookup returns CDR1 LGHDT and CDR2 YNNKEL (reference sequence). CDR3 length: 14 amino acids. DNA for the CDR3: TGTGCCAGCAGCCAAAGAGTGGGGGCATGGGGCTACACCTTC. It codes for CASSQRVGAWGYTF.

This clonotype has only a few counts. This chain connects TRBV20-1 to TRBJ2-7; D not resolved. The CDR3 has 14 amino acids. CDR1 DFQATT and CDR2 SNEGSKA come from the germline V gene (reference sequence). V shed 0 bases and J shed 3 bases, with 12 bases lying between them. CDR3 DNA: TGCAGTGCTAGAGATGGCAAAGGGATCTACGAGCAGTACTTC. Translated, it gives CSARDGKGIYEQYF.

V and J are TRBV20-1 and TRBJ2-7, with a possible D match to TRBD2 (5 bases). The length of the CDR3 is 18 residues. Trimming left V 0 bases short and J 0 bases short, with 21 bases between. CDR1 and CDR2 from the germline V gene are DFQATT and SNEGSKA (reference sequence). In DNA, the CDR3 is TGCAGTGCTAGAGATTATCCCCCGACTGTTGGGAGCTCCTACGAGCAGTACTTC. This encodes CSARDYPPTVGSSYEQYF.

The sample holds a few counts of this clonotype. The chain combines TRBV12-3 or TRBV12-4 with TRBJ1-4; D remains ambiguous. The CDR3 has 13 amino acids. Trimming stripped 3 bases from V and 8 bases from J, with 10 bases between. The CDR3 DNA sequence: TGTGCCAGCAGTTTCGGTTTGGACGAAAAACTGTTTTTT. Translating it yields CASSFGLDEKLFF.

J is TRBJ2-5 and V is TRBV6-5; D not certain. The DNA end lines up better with TRBJ2-7; the J call may be wrong. Germline CDR1 reads MNHEY; CDR2 reads SVGAGI. This CDR3 has 14 amino acids. CDR3 bases: TGTGCCAGCAGTTACGCCAGAACCAACTACGAGCAGTACTTC. Amino acid sequence: CASSYARTNYEQYF.

This clonotype was found a few times. CDR3 coding DNA: TGTGCCACCAGCAGAGATGTGTCACAGGGGGGCATTCAGTACTTC. This sequence encodes CATSRDVSQGGIQYF. The V call is TRBV15, the J call TRBJ2-7, with 8 bases matching TRBD1. The DNA end is more similar to TRBJ2-4, so the J call may be wrong. Germline values: CDR1 LNHNV, CDR2 YYDKDF (reference sequence). This CDR3 has 15 amino acids.

The chain recombines TRBV29-1 with TRBJ2-5; perhaps D is TRBD1 or TRBD2 (8 bases each). V gave up 8 bases and J gave up 2 bases, with 24 bases separating them. The CDR3 covers 16 residues. Per germline, CDR1 SQVTM and CDR2 ANQGSEA. The CDR3 is CSFDRGGQVKQETQYF. The CDR3 DNA sequence: TGCAGCTTCGACCGGGGGGGACAGGTTAAACAAGAGACCCAGTACTTC.

Only a few counts were recorded for this clonotype. Here the CDR3 reads CASSTTGQGTYEQYF. The CDR3 DNA reads as TGTGCCAGCAGTACTACGGGACAGGGTACCTACGAGCAGTACTTC. The chain is built from TRBV12-3 or TRBV12-4 and TRBJ2-7; 9 bases are a match to TRBD1. The CDR3 spans 15 residues. The trim removed 5 bases at V and 2 bases at J, leaving 7 bases unmatched.

This clonotype was counted a few times. The chain links TRBV14 to TRBJ2-3; 10 nucleotides agree with TRBD2. Trimming cost V 4 bases and J 7 bases; bases outside gene matches: 11. The germline gives CDR1 SGHDN, CDR2 FVKESK. This CDR3 spans 16 amino acids. CDR3 sequence: CASSRQLAGEGNTQYF. In DNA, the CDR3 is TGTGCCAGCAGCCGCCAGCTAGCGGGAGAAGGAAATACGCAGTATTTT.

The chain is built from TRBV6-5 and TRBJ2-7; D call uncertain. Trimming took off 6 bases at V and 2 bases at J, with 11 bases between the two ends. The CDR3 has 13 amino acids. Germline-derived CDR1 and CDR2 are MNHEY and SVGAGI. CDR3 nucleotides: TGTGCCAGCAGCCACGTCGGTACCTACGAGCAGTACTTC. Translating it yields CASSHVGTYEQYF.

This chain uses TRBV7-2 with TRBJ1-3; D gene unclear. The CDR3 is 13 amino acids. CDR1 is SGHTA and CDR2 is FQGNSA in the germline V gene. Trimming stripped 2 bases from V and 4 bases from J, with 6 bases between. The CDR3 DNA reads TGTGCCAGCAGCTTAAGGCCCGGAAACACCATATATTTT. Amino acids: CASSLRPGNTIYF.